These 29 T cell receptor beta chains were sequenced from one sample in a study of blood T cells in healthy people across ages (dated by TCRdb to the mid-2010s). Libraries were constructed by 5' RACE. Sequenced on an Illumina HiSeq 2500. A second roughly 6 to 12 cycle PCR used a sample-barcoded 5' primer and a J-beta primer mix. TCRdb reprocessed the public reads (quality trimming at Q25 with fastp, clone calling with MiXCR) and kept in-frame beta chains. Records with the same CDR3 protein are collapsed into one entry carrying the most frequent genes and DNA. The table for this sample lists over 550,000 distinct CDR3 sequences; about 28% of them were counted only once. The ten largest clones take up more than 15% of the sample. The sample consisted of blood. These receptor sequences come from a woman of 80 years or more in good health.

The chain carries TRBV6-2 or TRBV6-3 and TRBJ1-5; the match to TRBD1 covers 10 bases. The CDR3 is made up of 19 amino acids. Germline trimming cut 0 bases from V and 0 bases from J; bases unmatched to any gene: 8. The V gene's germline CDR1 is MNHEY and CDR2 SVGEGT. The CDR3 coding sequence is TGTGCCAGCAGTTACTCGACGGGACAGGGGAGACATAGCAATCAGCCCCAGCATTTT. Protein sequence: CASSYSTGQGRHSNQPQHF.

Ten or more counts support this clonotype. The V gene is TRBV27, the J gene TRBJ2-1; D gene uncertain. Deletions cut 10 bases from V and 5 bases from J, with 15 bases between. This CDR3 is 13 amino acids long. Germline CDR1 MNHEY, CDR2 SMNVEV (reference sequence). CDR3 sequence: CATQEWNDNEQFF. CDR3 sequence (DNA): TGTGCCACCCAGGAGTGGAACGACAATGAGCAGTTCTTC.

V usage is TRBV27 and J usage is TRBJ1-2; a possible D gene is TRBD1 (6 bases). The CDR3 totals 14 residues. Germline V lookup: CDR1 MNHEY, CDR2 SMNVEV (reference sequence). Trimming pared 5 bases from V and 3 bases from J, leaving 13 bases between. CDR3 coding DNA: TGTGCCAGCAGTCCTGGGGGCGCGGACTATGGCTACACCTTC. The encoded protein is CASSPGGADYGYTF.

There are many counts of this clonotype. This chain joins TRBV15 and TRBJ2-1; D might be TRBD1 or TRBD2, each matching 5 bases. Germline CDR1 LNHNV, CDR2 YYDKDF (reference sequence). The ends were cut back, 5 bases at V and 5 bases at J, with 16 bases in the middle. The CDR3 extends over 15 amino acids. DNA of the CDR3: TGTGCCACCAGCCGGGCAGGGACCTACCACAATGAGCAGTTCTTC. Protein product: CATSRAGTYHNEQFF.

There are many counts of this clonotype. The chain carries TRBV4-3 and TRBJ2-3; the D is unclear. Germline CDR1 LGHNA, CDR2 YSLEER. This CDR3 is 17 amino acids long. Trimming left V 0 bases short and J 0 bases short, with 13 bases between. DNA of the CDR3: TGCGCCAGCAGCCAAGATGCCGTCGGATCTAGCACAGATACGCAGTATTTT. Translated, it gives CASSQDAVGSSTDTQYF.

Points on this clonotype: This may stem from a read error, because a much larger clone lies one nucleotide away. The genes are TRBV10-3 and TRBJ2-5; 7 bases align to TRBD2. The closer fit of TRBJ2-7 to the DNA end suggests the J call may be wrong. The CDR3 spans 16 residues. Germline assignment: CDR1 ENHRY and CDR2 SYGVKD. The DNA of the CDR3 is TGTGCCTTCAGTGAGTCGGACCGCGGGGGTGCTTACGAGCAGTACTTC. Translated: CAFSESDRGGAYEQYF.

This clonotype was observed a handful of times. V is TRBV6-6 and J is TRBJ1-1, with D uncertain. CDR1 is MNHNY and CDR2 is SVGAGI in the germline V gene (reference sequence). The V gene lost 6 bases and the J gene lost 1 base, with 18 bases spanning the gap. CDR3 length: 16 residues. The CDR3 protein is CASSSPRGFRNTEAFF. The DNA for the CDR3 is TGTGCCAGCAGCTCCCCCCGCGGGTTCAGGAACACTGAAGCTTTCTTT.

This clonotype was seen a handful of times. A clone one base away is much larger, so this may be a read error. The V call is TRBV6-2 or TRBV6-3, the J call TRBJ2-7; perhaps TRBD2 as D (6 bases). Trimming shortened V by 10 bases and J by 12 bases, and 22 bases separated the two germline ends. The CDR3 has 12 residues. Per germline, CDR1 MNHEY and CDR2 SVGEGT. The CDR3 sequence: CATTGRSVEGYF. The DNA of the CDR3 is TGTGCCACCACCGGGCGTTCTGTGGAGGGGTACTTC.

This clonotype was counted between two and nine times. An end of the junction does not agree with germline; a read error may underlie this. The chain couples TRBV7-6 to TRBJ2-5, with D uncertain. This CDR3 is 13 amino acids long. The germline V gene encodes CDR1 SGHVS and CDR2 FNYEAQ. The CDR3 bases are TGTGCCGGCAGCTTCAAGGAAGAGTCTGAGCAGTACTTC. Encoded protein: CAGSFKEESEQYF.

Ten or more counts support this clonotype. V gene TRBV7-9 combines with J gene TRBJ2-5; D gene unclear. The V and J ends lost 1 base and 0 bases respectively, with 9 bases between them. CDR3 size: 15 residues. Germline V gene lookup returns CDR1 SEHNR and CDR2 FQNEAQ (reference sequence). The CDR3 DNA sequence: TGTGCCAGCAGCTTAGACGGCTCGTACCAAGAGACCCAGTACTTC. Protein: CASSLDGSYQETQYF.

The chain has TRBV20-1 and TRBJ2-3; 10 nucleotides align to TRBD2. V lost 6 bases and J lost 3; bases outside the gene matches: 6. Germline loops: CDR1 DFQATT, CDR2 SNEGSKA (reference sequence). The CDR3 length is 14 residues. CDR3 region: CSAGSGGTTDTQYF. The DNA of the CDR3 is TGCAGTGCCGGTAGCGGGGGGACGACAGATACGCAGTATTTT.

Concerning this clonotype: One end of the junction varies from germline; a read error may be responsible. This rearrangement joins TRBV5-1 to TRBJ1-1, with TRBD1 matching over 7 bases. This CDR3 comprises 14 residues. Germline loops: CDR1 SGHRS, CDR2 YFSETQ. Here the CDR3 reads CANSPGQSNTEAFF. In nucleotides, the CDR3 is TGCGCCAACAGCCCGGGACAGTCGAACACTGAAGCTTTCTTT.

As concerns this clonotype: One junction end does not reproduce the germline sequence, and a read error may be involved. This chain joins TRBV28 and TRBJ2-7; D ambiguous. Matching the DNA end better, TRBJ2-5 makes the J call doubtful. CDR1 is MDHEN, CDR2 SYDVKM, per germline. This CDR3 region has 14 residues. Here the CDR3 DNA reads TGTGCCGGCAGTTTATACCAGTCCCAAGAGACCCAGTACTTC. Encoded protein: CAGSLYQSQETQYF.

This chain uses TRBV7-2 with TRBJ2-7; weak D call: TRBD2 (7 bases). The V end lost 0 bases, the J end lost 4 bases, and 16 bases lay between the germline ends. The CDR3 runs 16 residues. Germline CDR1 SGHTA, CDR2 FQGNSA. The CDR3 loop reads CASSLAGGGSVYEQYF. In nucleotides, the CDR3 is TGTGCCAGCAGCTTAGCGGGGGGCGGGAGCGTATACGAGCAGTACTTC.

This clonotype has ten or more counts. The CDR3 sequence: CASKLGGGNEQFF. CDR3 DNA: TGTGCCAGCAAATTAGGGGGGGGCAATGAGCAGTTCTTC. The chain has TRBV27 and TRBJ2-1, with D possibly being TRBD2 (7 bases). This CDR3 comprises 13 residues. V lost 7 bases and J 6 bases, leaving 13 bases between the germline ends. Looked up from germline, CDR1 is MNHEY and CDR2 is SMNVEV (reference sequence).

This clonotype was recorded many times. The chain is built from TRBV5-1 and TRBJ2-1; D uncertain. Germline-derived CDR1 and CDR2 are SGHRS and YFSETQ. The CDR3 is 14 residues long. Trimming shortened V by 2 bases and J by 6 bases, and 12 bases separated the two germline ends. CDR3 in DNA: TGCGCCAGCAGCTTCTCGCTGGGCCCCAATGAGCAGTTCTTC. It codes for CASSFSLGPNEQFF.

As for this clonotype: Given a much more abundant clone one base away, this may be a read error. The genes are TRBV7-3 and TRBJ1-1, with no clear D. V lost 2 bases and J 3 bases, leaving 16 bases between the germline ends. The CDR3 covers 16 residues. Germline lookup yields CDR1 SGHTA and CDR2 FQGTGA. The CDR3 loop reads CASSLSGRQMDTEAFF. For the CDR3, the DNA is TGTGCCAGCAGCTTATCGGGTCGGCAGATGGACACTGAAGCTTTCTTT.

Concerning this clonotype: This may be a read error: a much more frequent sequence differs by one nucleotide. The chain is built from TRBV7-9 and TRBJ2-7, with TRBD1 identical over 8 bases. The length of the CDR3 is 16 residues. Trimming cost V 2 bases and J 7 bases; bases outside gene matches: 13. CDR1 is SEHNR and CDR2 is FQNEAQ in the germline V gene (reference sequence). The CDR3 DNA reads as TGTGCCAGCAGCTTAAACGTCAGGGGGCTCTGTGAAGAGCAGTACTTC. It yields the protein CASSLNVRGLCEEQYF.

Ten or more counts support this clonotype. The rearrangement uses TRBV3-1 and TRBJ2-3, with D hard to call. CDR3 length: 15 amino acids. V lost 1 base to trimming and J lost 2 bases, with 10 bases between them. CDR1 is LGHDT, CDR2 YNNKEL, per germline (reference sequence). CDR3 in DNA: TGTGCCAGCAGCCAAGGCCCCGCGATCACAGATACGCAGTATTTT. Amino acid sequence: CASSQGPAITDTQYF.

The chain employs TRBV3-1 and TRBJ1-6, with TRBD1 matching 9 bases. Germline values: CDR1 LGHDT, CDR2 YNNKEL (reference sequence). The CDR3 sequence is 16 residues long. V dropped 5 bases and J dropped 6; count of bases not matched to a gene: 8. The CDR3 region has the DNA TGTGCCAGCAGCTCTCAAGGGACAGGGCGTAATTCACCCCTCCACTTT. Translating gives CASSSQGTGRNSPLHF.

This clonotype was counted many times. CDR3 loop: CASTFLARGTLSNQPQHF. CDR3 DNA sequence: TGTGCCAGCACCTTCCTAGCCCGGGGGACTCTTAGCAATCAGCCCCAGCATTTT. The rearrangement uses TRBV7-3 and TRBJ1-5, with a weak D call TRBD1 (5 bases). The CDR3 is made up of 18 amino acids. The V end lost 7 bases, the J end lost 0 bases, and 22 bases lay between the germline ends. Per germline, CDR1 SGHTA and CDR2 FQGTGA.

This clonotype occurred many times. The rearrangement links TRBV18 to TRBJ1-1; D uncertain. V gave up 11 bases and J gave up 0 bases, with 13 bases separating them. Germline CDR1 reads KGHSH; CDR2 reads LQKENI. The CDR3 is 13 amino acids. The CDR3 DNA follows: TGTGCCTCCACAGATGGGATGAACACTGAAGCTTTCTTT. It specifies CASTDGMNTEAFF.

This clonotype was seen repeatedly, ten times or more. This sequence joins TRBV12-3 or TRBV12-4 and TRBJ2-1, with D perhaps TRBD1 (6 bases). Deletions cut 3 bases from V and 9 bases from J, with 18 bases between. This CDR3 contains 15 residues. The CDR3 sequence is CASSFHRVGGGEQFF. DNA of the CDR3: TGTGCCAGCAGTTTCCACAGGGTGGGTGGGGGTGAGCAGTTCTTC.

With regard to this clonotype: A much larger clone sits a single nucleotide away, making a read error possible. The gene calls are TRBV4-2 and TRBJ2-1; TRBD2 matches at 9 bases. CDR1 is LGHNA and CDR2 is YNFKEQ in the germline V gene. Trimming took 8 bases from V and 7 from J; bases not matched to a gene: 9. There are 14 residues in the CDR3. The CDR3 loop reads CASRLAGGRNEQFF. The CDR3 bases are TGTGCCAGCCGCCTGGCGGGGGGGCGTAATGAGCAGTTCTTC.

With respect to this clonotype: A clone one base away is much larger, so this may be a read error. The DNA for the CDR3 is TGTGCCAGCAGCTTGGTTCGGGACCCTCCCAATGAGCAGTACTTC. Encoded protein: CASSLVRDPPNEQYF. The rearrangement joins TRBV5-6 to TRBJ2-7; TRBD1 or TRBD2 may be the D gene (5 bases each). There are 15 residues in the CDR3. CDR1 is SGHDT and CDR2 is YYEEEE in the germline V gene. V was clipped by 0 bases and J by 7 bases, with 17 bases between them.

This clonotype occurred many times. The chain links TRBV7-3 to TRBJ1-5; the D is unclear. V dropped 2 bases and J dropped 1 base, with 12 bases sitting between them. Looked up from germline, CDR1 is SGHTA and CDR2 is FQGTGA. The CDR3 is 16 residues long. In DNA form, the CDR3 reads TGTGCCAGCAGCTTACTCCCACCTGGCAGCAATCAGCCCCAGCATTTT. It specifies CASSLLPPGSNQPQHF.

Concerning this clonotype itself: A junction end diverges from the germline sequence, so it may reflect a read error. The chain employs TRBV7-8 and TRBJ2-1, with 8 bases lining up with TRBD1. The CDR3 length is 15 residues. Germline-derived CDR1 and CDR2 are SGHVS and FQNEAQ. Here the CDR3 DNA reads TGTGCCAGCAGCTTTCTCTGGACAGGGTCCAATGAGCGGTTCTTC. Translated, it gives CASSFLWTGSNERFF.

This clonotype has a count of ten or more. This chain connects TRBV27 to TRBJ2-5; 10 bases map to TRBD1. CDR1 is MNHEY, CDR2 SMNVEV, per germline (reference sequence). This CDR3 has 17 amino acids. The junction had 17 bases not matched to a gene; V was cut back by 6 bases and J by 7 bases. CDR3 DNA: TGTGCCAGCAGGATGAAGGGGACAGGGGTCTCTACTGGGACCCAGTACTTC. Residues: CASRMKGTGVSTGTQYF.

This clonotype was seen ten or more times. J is TRBJ2-1 and V is TRBV20-1, with 8 bases that match TRBD2. Germline trimming cut 4 bases from V and 2 bases from J; bases unmatched to any gene: 4. Germline-derived CDR1 and CDR2 are DFQATT and SNEGSKA (reference sequence). This CDR3 spans 14 amino acids. CDR3 in amino acids: CSAKRGNTYNEQFF. CDR3 sequence (DNA): TGCAGTGCTAAGCGGGGGAACACCTACAATGAGCAGTTCTTC.